One sample yielded the 19 T cell receptor beta chains listed below, sequenced in a study of T cells in Graves' hyperthyroidism and ophthalmopathy. It was RNA transcripts that yielded the amplified TCR beta CDR3 regions. HTBI primers were the set used in a first-round RT-PCR of the TCR CDR3. TCRdb re-analysed the multiplex PCR reads in MiXCR, keeping a single row per CDR3 protein. Here the sample spans about 500,000 distinct CDR3 sequences, under 20% being singletons. Sequenced: blood. The receptors were sampled from a woman younger than 30 with Graves' ophthalmopathy.

This clonotype was counted ten times or more. The chain uses TRBV28 and TRBJ1-6; the match to TRBD1 covers 7 bases. This CDR3 has 15 amino acids. Germline V gives CDR1 MDHEN, CDR2 SYDVKM. The J segment lost 8 bases and the V segment lost 7 bases, leaving 11 bases of the junction unmatched. The CDR3: CASNLSQGTYSPLHF. The CDR3 nucleotides are TGTGCCAGCAATCTTTCACAGGGGACGTATTCACCCCTCCACTTT.

There are many counts of this clonotype. This chain joins TRBV5-6 and TRBJ1-2; a weak D match, TRBD1 (6 bases). Germline values: CDR1 SGHDT, CDR2 YYEEEE. V lost 4 bases to trimming and J lost 8 bases, with 24 bases between them. The CDR3 runs to 16 residues. CDR3 in DNA: TGTGCCAGCAGCCCTCTAAGTCCGGGGGGCGCGTCCGGCTACACCTTC. It encodes CASSPLSPGGASGYTF.

This clonotype was seen a handful of times. The chain carries TRBV29-1 and TRBJ1-1, with 9 bases matching TRBD1. This CDR3 has 12 amino acids. The trim removed 4 bases at V and 6 bases at J, leaving 3 bases unmatched. Germline CDR1 and CDR2: SQVTM and ANQGSEA. Here the CDR3 DNA reads TGCAGCGTTGTTACAGGGGGCTCTGAAGCTTTCTTT. Translating gives CSVVTGGSEAFF. The entire variable domain, with the rest obtained from reference TRBV29-1 and TRBJ1-1, is as follows: SAVISQKPSRDICQRGTSLTIQCQVDSQVTMMFWYRQQPGQSLTLIATANQGSEATYESGFVIDKFPISRPNLTFSTLTVSNMSPEDSSIYLCSVVTGGSEAFFGQGTRLTVV.

This clonotype has only a few counts. The chain combines TRBV19 with TRBJ2-6; TRBD1 matches 9 bases. The CDR3 has 17 residues. CDR1 is LNHDA, CDR2 SQIVND, per germline (reference sequence). Trimming cost V 4 bases and J 0 bases; bases outside gene matches: 4. The CDR3 nucleotides are TGTGCCAGTAGTACTGGGACAGGGAGCTCTGGGGCCAACGTCCTGACTTTC. Translation gives CASSTGTGSSGANVLTF.

Ten or more counts support this clonotype. This sequence joins TRBV2 and TRBJ2-1; no reliable D call. CDR3 length: 16 amino acids. Germline assignment: CDR1 SNHLY and CDR2 FYNNEI. V was trimmed by 8 bases and J by 0 bases, leaving 17 bases between them. CDR3 bases: TGTGCCAGCTGTCGACGGCCCAGGAGCTCCTACAATGAGCAGTTCTTC. The encoded protein is CASCRRPRSSYNEQFF. The entire variable domain, with the rest obtained from reference TRBV2 and TRBJ2-1, is as follows: EPEVTQTPSHQVTQMGQEVILRCVPISNHLYFYWYRQILGQKVEFLVSFYNNEISEKSEIFDDQFSVERPDGSNFTLKIRSTKLEDSAMYFCASCRRPRSSYNEQFFGPGTRLTVL.

At least ten counts were recorded for this clonotype. The chain recombines TRBV3-1 with TRBJ2-4; perhaps TRBD2 as D (7 bases). This CDR3 has 15 residues. Trimming took 2 bases from V and 8 from J, leaving 16 bases between them. CDR1 is LGHDT and CDR2 is YNNKEL in the germline V gene (reference sequence). The CDR3 DNA sequence: TGTGCCAGCAGCCAACACGCGGGGGCGAATTACATTCAGTACTTC. Encoded protein: CASSQHAGANYIQYF.

This clonotype was found many times. V and J are TRBV27 and TRBJ1-5; D gene ambiguous. Trimming removed 4 bases at V and 1 base at J, with 8 bases between. Germline V gene sequence: CDR1 MNHEY, CDR2 SMNVEV (reference sequence). The CDR3 consists of 14 residues. CDR3 amino acids: CASSWRGSNQPQHF. The DNA of the CDR3 is TGTGCCAGCAGTTGGAGAGGGAGCAATCAGCCCCAGCATTTT.

This clonotype was observed at least ten times. The V call is TRBV7-2, the J call TRBJ2-5, with D perhaps matching TRBD2 (5 bases). Trimming left V 2 bases short and J 5 bases short, with 15 bases between. Germline V CDR1 and CDR2: SGHTA, FQGNSA. The CDR3 is made up of 15 amino acids. CDR3 amino acids: CASSLQSGAAETQYF. The CDR3 DNA reads as TGTGCCAGCAGCTTACAAAGCGGAGCCGCGGAGACCCAGTACTTC.

This clonotype was counted a few times. This chain joins TRBV3-1 and TRBJ1-2; D may be TRBD1 (5 bases). Germline values: CDR1 LGHDT, CDR2 YNNKEL (reference sequence). This CDR3 has 17 residues. The ends were cut back, 0 bases at V and 4 bases at J, with 18 bases in the middle. The CDR3 DNA reads TGTGCCAGCAGCCAAGATGGGTCCGGGAGTGGGGCCTATGGCTACACCTTC. It encodes CASSQDGSGSGAYGYTF. Combining the CDR3 with reference TRBV3-1 and TRBJ1-2 gives the whole variable domain DTAVSQTPKYLVTQMGNDKSIKCEQNLGHDTMYWYKQDSKKFLKIMFSYNNKELIINETVPNRFSPKSPDKAHLNLHINSLELGDSAVYFCASSQDGSGSGAYGYTFGSGTRLTVV.

The chain employs TRBV3-1 and TRBJ2-7, with TRBD2 identical over 8 bases. V was pared by 1 base and J by 2 bases, with 7 bases of the junction left unmatched. The V gene's germline CDR1 is LGHDT and CDR2 YNNKEL (reference sequence). The CDR3 has 16 residues. The CDR3 DNA follows: TGTGCCAGCAGCCAAGCCTTAGGACTAGCTACCTACGAGCAGTACTTC. Its protein is CASSQALGLATYEQYF.

The sample holds many counts of this clonotype. The chain couples TRBV7-8 to TRBJ1-5, with D tentatively TRBD1 (6 bases). This CDR3 contains 15 residues. Germline CDR1 is SGHVS and CDR2 is FQNEAQ. Between the trimmed V and J ends, which lost 5 bases and 7 bases, there was a span of 18 bases. The CDR3 loop is CASSLGGGAGQPQHF. CDR3 DNA: TGTGCCAGCAGCCTGGGCGGGGGGGCAGGGCAGCCCCAGCATTTT.

This clonotype showed up many times. This chain links TRBV6-1 with TRBJ2-3; the match to TRBD2 covers 11 bases. CDR3 length: 17 residues. The germline V gene encodes CDR1 MNHNS and CDR2 SASEGT. Trimming took 6 bases from V and 7 from J; bases not matched to a gene: 15. CDR3 residues: CASSQTFSGGEGNTQYF. In DNA, the CDR3 is TGTGCCAGCAGCCAAACCTTTAGCGGGGGGGAAGGGAATACGCAGTATTTT.

This clonotype was seen repeatedly, ten times or more. V is TRBV7-8 and J is TRBJ1-2; D remains unclear. V was shortened by 1 base and J by 5 bases, with 11 bases between the two germline ends. Germline V CDR1 and CDR2: SGHVS, FQNEAQ. The CDR3 runs 14 residues. The CDR3 region is CASSLDGEGYGYTF. CDR3 in DNA: TGTGCCAGCAGCTTAGATGGGGAAGGGTATGGCTACACCTTC.

This clonotype occurred a few times. The chain couples TRBV25-1 to TRBJ1-2; 12 nucleotides align to TRBD1. This CDR3 is built from 15 residues. Germline V gene lookup returns CDR1 MGHDK and CDR2 SYGVNS. V was pared by 1 base and J by 8 bases, with 5 bases of the junction left unmatched. Written as DNA, the CDR3 is TGTGCCAGCAGTGAATGGGGGACAGGGGGCCGGGGCTACACCTTC. Protein sequence: CASSEWGTGGRGYTF.

This clonotype was counted many times. The rearrangement links TRBV2 to TRBJ1-5; TRBD1 is a possible D gene (5 bases). Germline V gives CDR1 SNHLY, CDR2 FYNNEI. The CDR3 has 14 residues. The V end was cut by 6 bases, the J end by 7 bases, with 16 bases between. The CDR3 nucleotides are TGTGCCAGCAGATTGGACAAGGGGAACCAGCCCCAGCATTTT. Translated, it gives CASRLDKGNQPQHF.

The rearrangement links TRBV28 to TRBJ1-1; D unresolved. The CDR3 spans 13 residues. Germline V lookup: CDR1 MDHEN, CDR2 SYDVKM. Deletions cut 2 bases from V and 4 bases from J, with 8 bases between. The CDR3 DNA reads TGTGCCAGCAGTTTAGGGCATAGCACTGAAGCTTTCTTT. It is translated as CASSLGHSTEAFF.

The gene calls are TRBV19 and TRBJ1-5; D is undetermined. This CDR3 has 13 residues. Germline CDR1 LNHDA, CDR2 SQIVND (reference sequence). V lost 4 bases to trimming and J lost 7 bases, with 11 bases between them. The CDR3 sequence is CASSKDLGQPQHF. Written as DNA, the CDR3 is TGTGCCAGTAGTAAGGATCTCGGGCAGCCCCAGCATTTT.

This clonotype showed up just a few times. V is TRBV3-1 and J is TRBJ2-5; the match to TRBD2 covers 7 bases. The J segment lost 4 bases and the V segment lost 8 bases, leaving 13 bases of the junction unmatched. This CDR3 contains 15 residues. Germline CDR1 reads LGHDT; CDR2 reads YNNKEL (reference sequence). CDR3 residues: CASAATRTRPETQYF. The CDR3 DNA reads TGTGCCAGCGCGGCCACAAGGACTAGGCCAGAGACCCAGTACTTC.

Many counts were recorded for this clonotype. The V and J genes are TRBV3-1 and TRBJ1-2, with unresolved D. The CDR3 is made up of 15 amino acids. V was shortened by 0 bases and J by 8 bases, with 16 bases between the two germline ends. Germline V gene sequence: CDR1 LGHDT, CDR2 YNNKEL (reference sequence). This CDR3 is CASSQDVNQAIGYTF. In DNA form, the CDR3 reads TGTGCCAGCAGCCAAGACGTAAACCAAGCTATAGGCTACACCTTC.